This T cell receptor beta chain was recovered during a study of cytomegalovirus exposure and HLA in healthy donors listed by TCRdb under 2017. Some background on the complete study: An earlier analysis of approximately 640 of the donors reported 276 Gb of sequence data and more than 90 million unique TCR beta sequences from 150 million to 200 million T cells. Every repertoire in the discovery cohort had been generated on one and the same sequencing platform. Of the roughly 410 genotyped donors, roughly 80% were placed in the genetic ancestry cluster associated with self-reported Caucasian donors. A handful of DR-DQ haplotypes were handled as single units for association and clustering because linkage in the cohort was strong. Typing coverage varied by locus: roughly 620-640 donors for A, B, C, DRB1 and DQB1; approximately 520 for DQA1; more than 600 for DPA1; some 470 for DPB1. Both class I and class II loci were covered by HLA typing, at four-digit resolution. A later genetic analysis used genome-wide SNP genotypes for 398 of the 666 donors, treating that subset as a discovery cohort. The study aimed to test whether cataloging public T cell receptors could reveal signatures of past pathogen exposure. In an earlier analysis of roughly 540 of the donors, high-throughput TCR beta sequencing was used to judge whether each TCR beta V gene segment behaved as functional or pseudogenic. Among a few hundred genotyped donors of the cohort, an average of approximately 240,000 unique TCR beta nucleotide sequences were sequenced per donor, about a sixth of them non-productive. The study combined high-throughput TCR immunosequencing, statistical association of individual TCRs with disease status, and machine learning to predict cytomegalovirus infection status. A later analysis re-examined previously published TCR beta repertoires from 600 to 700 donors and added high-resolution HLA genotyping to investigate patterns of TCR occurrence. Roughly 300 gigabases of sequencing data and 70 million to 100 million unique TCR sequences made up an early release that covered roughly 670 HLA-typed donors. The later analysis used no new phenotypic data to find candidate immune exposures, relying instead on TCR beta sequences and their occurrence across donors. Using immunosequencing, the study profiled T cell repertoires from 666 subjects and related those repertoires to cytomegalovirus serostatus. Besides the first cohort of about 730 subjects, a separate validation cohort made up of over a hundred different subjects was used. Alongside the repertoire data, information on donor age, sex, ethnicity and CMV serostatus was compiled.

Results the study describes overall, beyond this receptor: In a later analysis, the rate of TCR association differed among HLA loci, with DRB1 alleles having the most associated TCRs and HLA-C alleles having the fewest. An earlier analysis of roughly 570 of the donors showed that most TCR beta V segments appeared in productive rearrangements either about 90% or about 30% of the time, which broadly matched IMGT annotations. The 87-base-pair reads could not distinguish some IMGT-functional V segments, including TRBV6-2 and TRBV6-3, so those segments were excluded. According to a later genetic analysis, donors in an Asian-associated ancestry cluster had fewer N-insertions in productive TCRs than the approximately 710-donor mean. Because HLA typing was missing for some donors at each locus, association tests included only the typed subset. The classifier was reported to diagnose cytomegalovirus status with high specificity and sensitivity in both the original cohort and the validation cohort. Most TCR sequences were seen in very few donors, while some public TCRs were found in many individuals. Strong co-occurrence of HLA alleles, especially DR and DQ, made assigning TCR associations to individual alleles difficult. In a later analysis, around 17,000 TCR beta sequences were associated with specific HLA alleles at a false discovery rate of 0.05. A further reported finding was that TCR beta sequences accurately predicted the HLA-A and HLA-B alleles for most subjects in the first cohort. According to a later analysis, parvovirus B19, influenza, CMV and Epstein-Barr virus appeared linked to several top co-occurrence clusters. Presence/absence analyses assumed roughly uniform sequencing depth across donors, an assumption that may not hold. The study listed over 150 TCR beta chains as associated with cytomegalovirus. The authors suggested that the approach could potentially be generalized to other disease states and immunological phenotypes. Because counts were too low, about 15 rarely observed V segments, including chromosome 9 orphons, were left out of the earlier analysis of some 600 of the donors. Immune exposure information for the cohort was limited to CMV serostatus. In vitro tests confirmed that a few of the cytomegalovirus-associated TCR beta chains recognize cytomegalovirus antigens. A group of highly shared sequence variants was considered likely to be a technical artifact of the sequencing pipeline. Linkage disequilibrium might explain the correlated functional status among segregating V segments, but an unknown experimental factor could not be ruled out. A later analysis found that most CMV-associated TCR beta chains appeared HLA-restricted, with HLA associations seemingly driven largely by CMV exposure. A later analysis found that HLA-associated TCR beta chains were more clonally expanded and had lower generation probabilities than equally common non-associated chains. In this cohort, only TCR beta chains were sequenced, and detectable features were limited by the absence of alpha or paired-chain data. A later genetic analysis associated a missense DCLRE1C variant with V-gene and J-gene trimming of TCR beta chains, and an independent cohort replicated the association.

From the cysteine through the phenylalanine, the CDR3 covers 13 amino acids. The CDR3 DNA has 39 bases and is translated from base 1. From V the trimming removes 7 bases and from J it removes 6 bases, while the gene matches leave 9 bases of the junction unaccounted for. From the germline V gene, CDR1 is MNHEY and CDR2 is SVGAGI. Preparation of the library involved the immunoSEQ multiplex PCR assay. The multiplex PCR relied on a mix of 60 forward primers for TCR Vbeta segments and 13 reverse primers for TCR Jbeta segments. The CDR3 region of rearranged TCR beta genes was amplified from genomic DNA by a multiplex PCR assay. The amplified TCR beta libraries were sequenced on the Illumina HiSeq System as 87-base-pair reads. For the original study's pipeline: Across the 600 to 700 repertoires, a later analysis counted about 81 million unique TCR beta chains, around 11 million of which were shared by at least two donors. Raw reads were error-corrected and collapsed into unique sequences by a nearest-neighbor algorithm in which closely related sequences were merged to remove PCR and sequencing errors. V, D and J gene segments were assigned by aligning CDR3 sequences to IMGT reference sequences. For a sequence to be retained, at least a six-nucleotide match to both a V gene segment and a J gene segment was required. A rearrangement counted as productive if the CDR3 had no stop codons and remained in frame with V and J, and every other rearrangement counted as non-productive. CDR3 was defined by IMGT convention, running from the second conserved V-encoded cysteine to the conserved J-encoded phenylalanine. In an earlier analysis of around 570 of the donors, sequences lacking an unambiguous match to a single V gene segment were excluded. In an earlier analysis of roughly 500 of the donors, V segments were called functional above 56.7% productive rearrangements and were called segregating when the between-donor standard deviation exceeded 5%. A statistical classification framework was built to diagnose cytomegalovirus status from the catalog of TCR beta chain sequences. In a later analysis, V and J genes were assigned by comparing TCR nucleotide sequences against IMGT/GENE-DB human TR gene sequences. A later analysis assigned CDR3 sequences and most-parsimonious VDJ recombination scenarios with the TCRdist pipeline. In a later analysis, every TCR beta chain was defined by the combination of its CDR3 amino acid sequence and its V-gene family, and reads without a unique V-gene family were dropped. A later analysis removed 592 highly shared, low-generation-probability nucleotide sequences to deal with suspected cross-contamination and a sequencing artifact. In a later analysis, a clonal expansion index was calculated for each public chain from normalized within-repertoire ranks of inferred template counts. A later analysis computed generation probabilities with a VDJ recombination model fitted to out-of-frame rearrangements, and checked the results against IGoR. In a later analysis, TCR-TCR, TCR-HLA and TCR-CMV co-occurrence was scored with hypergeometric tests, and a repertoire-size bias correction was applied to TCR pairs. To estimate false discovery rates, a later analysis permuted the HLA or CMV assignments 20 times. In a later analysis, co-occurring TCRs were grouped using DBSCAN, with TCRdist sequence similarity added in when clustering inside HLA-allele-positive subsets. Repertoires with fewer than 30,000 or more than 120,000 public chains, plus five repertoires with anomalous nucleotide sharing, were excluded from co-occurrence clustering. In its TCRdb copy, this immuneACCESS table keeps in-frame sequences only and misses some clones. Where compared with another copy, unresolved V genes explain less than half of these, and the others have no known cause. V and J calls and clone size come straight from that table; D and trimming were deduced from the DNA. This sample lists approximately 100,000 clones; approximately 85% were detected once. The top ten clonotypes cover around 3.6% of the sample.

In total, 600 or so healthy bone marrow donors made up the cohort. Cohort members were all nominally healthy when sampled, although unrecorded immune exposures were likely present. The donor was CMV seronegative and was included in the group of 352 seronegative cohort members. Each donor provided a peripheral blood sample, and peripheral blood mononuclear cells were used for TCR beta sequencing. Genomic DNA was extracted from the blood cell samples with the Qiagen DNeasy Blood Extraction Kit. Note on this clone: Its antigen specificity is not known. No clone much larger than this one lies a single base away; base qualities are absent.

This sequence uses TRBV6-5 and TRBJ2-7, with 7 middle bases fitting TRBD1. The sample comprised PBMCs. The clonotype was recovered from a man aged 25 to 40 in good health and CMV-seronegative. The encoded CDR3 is CASIGRGQSEQYF. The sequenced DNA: TGTGCCAGCATCGGTAGGGGGCAAAGCGAGCAGTACTTC.